The 21 T cell receptor beta chains listed next were all sequenced from one sample in a study of cytomegalovirus exposure and HLA in healthy donors. The PCR made use of 60 Vbeta and 13 Jbeta primers. The table came from immunoSEQ multiplex PCR; TCRdb's copy has only in-frame clones and leaves some out. In the table there are about 200,000 clones, approximately 85% of which are singletons. Sequences were obtained from PBMCs. The receptors come from a woman between 45 and 60 years old in good health and CMV-seropositive.

J is TRBJ1-1 and V is TRBV2, with D perhaps TRBD1 (6 bases). V gave up 8 bases and J gave up 0 bases, with 13 bases separating them. Germline V gene sequence: CDR1 SNHLY, CDR2 FYNNEI. This CDR3 contains 14 residues. The DNA of the CDR3 is TGTGCCAGCGTCCCCGACAGGTTGAACACTGAAGCTTTCTTT. Translating it yields CASVPDRLNTEAFF.

The rearrangement uses TRBV7-9 and TRBJ1-4; weak D call: TRBD1 (6 bases). The CDR3 length is 16 residues. Trimming stripped 5 bases from V and 2 bases from J, with 15 bases between. Looked up from germline, CDR1 is SEHNR and CDR2 is FQNEAQ (reference sequence). The CDR3, as DNA: TGTGCCAGCAGCCCCCGTGGGGGGGCCACTAATGAAAAACTGTTTTTT. Amino acids: CASSPRGGATNEKLFF.

The rearrangement links TRBV6-5 to TRBJ2-4; 8 bases match TRBD1. CDR1 MNHEY and CDR2 SVGAGI come from the germline V gene. The J segment lost 8 bases and the V segment lost 0 bases, leaving 6 bases of the junction unmatched. CDR3 length: 15 residues. CDR3 in DNA: TGTGCCAGCAGTTACTCCGGACAGGGTCCGGACATTCAGTACTTC. Its translation is CASSYSGQGPDIQYF.

The V call is TRBV27, the J call TRBJ2-1, with 8 nucleotides matching TRBD1. This CDR3 is 15 amino acids long. Germline CDR1 is MNHEY and CDR2 is SMNVEV (reference sequence). V dropped 3 bases and J dropped 5; count of bases not matched to a gene: 6. CDR3 protein: CASSFGQGANNEQFF. The CDR3 DNA reads TGTGCCAGCAGTTTTGGCCAGGGGGCGAACAATGAGCAGTTCTTC.

The V gene is TRBV6-5, the J gene TRBJ1-1, with a possible D match to TRBD1 (6 bases). The CDR3 is 15 residues long. V lost 0 bases and J 1 base, leaving 9 bases between the germline ends. The germline V gene has CDR1 MNHEY and CDR2 SVGAGI. The CDR3: CASSYSTTGNTEAFF. The CDR3, as DNA: TGTGCCAGCAGTTACTCGACGACAGGGAACACTGAAGCTTTCTTT.

The chain employs TRBV18 and TRBJ1-1, with unresolved D. The germline V gene encodes CDR1 KGHSH and CDR2 LQKENI. This CDR3 region has 15 residues. Trimming shortened V by 6 bases and J by 1 base, and 15 bases separated the two germline ends. CDR3 DNA sequence: TGTGCCAGCTCTCCCCGCCCGACTGGGAACACTGAAGCTTTCTTT. This gives the protein CASSPRPTGNTEAFF.

The chain has TRBV30 and TRBJ2-5; D is unclear. Trimming removed 1 base at V and 2 bases at J, with 8 bases between. CDR3 length: 13 residues. CDR1 and CDR2 (germline): GTSNPN, SVGIG (reference sequence). The CDR3 protein is CAWSGGQQETQYF. For the CDR3, the DNA is TGTGCCTGGAGTGGTGGGCAGCAAGAGACCCAGTACTTC.

The rearrangement uses TRBV7-2 and TRBJ1-2, with TRBD1 matching over 10 bases. This CDR3 contains 16 residues. Germline lookup yields CDR1 SGHTA and CDR2 FQGNSA. The V segment lost 2 bases and the J segment 5 bases; nucleotides outside the gene matches: 8. CDR3: CASSLSSGQGGYGYTF. The CDR3 nucleotides are TGTGCCAGCAGCTTATCCTCCGGACAGGGGGGGTATGGCTACACCTTC.

The rearrangement uses TRBV7-8 and TRBJ1-5, with D possibly matching TRBD1 (5 bases). The germline V and J ends were trimmed by 2 bases and 0 bases, with 14 bases remaining between them. Germline values: CDR1 SGHVS, CDR2 FQNEAQ. The CDR3 has 17 amino acids. CDR3 sequence: CASSLHQGWDSNQPQHF. As DNA, the CDR3 is TGTGCCAGCAGCTTACATCAGGGTTGGGATAGCAATCAGCCCCAGCATTTT. Full variable domain (rest looked up from reference TRBV7-8 and TRBJ1-5): GAGVSQSPRYKVAKRGQDVALRCDPISGHVSLFWYQQALGQGPEFLTYFQNEAQLDKSGLPSDRFFAERPEGSVSTLKIQRTQQEDSAVYLCASSLHQGWDSNQPQHFGDGTRLSIL.

This clone was counted between two and nine times. The rearrangement links TRBV5-6 to TRBJ1-1; D is perhaps TRBD1 (6 bases). Deletions cut 3 bases from V and 1 base from J, with 13 bases between. CDR1 is SGHDT and CDR2 is YYEEEE in the germline V gene. This CDR3 contains 15 residues. CDR3 amino acids: CASSYRQAGNTEAFF. CDR3 DNA sequence: TGTGCCAGCAGCTATCGACAGGCCGGGAACACTGAAGCTTTCTTT.

This chain uses TRBV21-1 with TRBJ2-1; the table's D call of TRBD2 was not tested on the DNA. TRBV21-1 is designated a pseudogene. The CDR3 is made up of 16 amino acids. CDR3 residues: CASTLQSSGSYNEQFF. The CDR3 coding sequence is TGTGCCAGCACCCTTCAGAGTAGCGGCTCCTACAATGAGCAGTTCTTC.

V usage is TRBV28 and J usage is TRBJ2-7; 8 bases match TRBD2. Germline loops: CDR1 MDHEN, CDR2 SYDVKM. V lost 5 bases and J lost 7; bases outside the gene matches: 16. The CDR3 contains 16 residues. The CDR3 DNA sequence: TGTGCCAGCAGTCCCTGGGGGCGGGGGGCACGGGGGGAGCAGTACTTC. This gives the protein CASSPWGRGARGEQYF.

The chain uses TRBV10-3 and TRBJ1-6, with D tentatively TRBD1 (5 bases). The germline CDR1 and CDR2 sequences are ENHRY and SYGVKD. Trimming stripped 6 bases from V and 5 bases from J, with 8 bases between. This CDR3 comprises 13 residues. The chain's CDR3 is CAIRDTDNSPLHF. The CDR3 DNA follows: TGTGCCATCAGGGACACCGATAATTCACCCCTCCACTTT.

This clone was detected only once. The rearrangement links TRBV11-2 to TRBJ2-1; 14 bases fit TRBD2. Germline CDR1 is SGHAT and CDR2 is FQNNGV. J lost 7 bases, V lost 1 base, and 0 bases had no gene match. The CDR3 totals 15 residues. In nucleotides, the CDR3 is TGTGCCAGCAGCTTAGGGACTAGCGGGAGGAATGAGCAGTTCTTC. Its translation is CASSLGTSGRNEQFF.

This clone has only a few counts. This chain connects TRBV5-1 to TRBJ2-7, with no clear D. This CDR3 is built from 16 residues. Trimming took 0 bases from V and 0 from J, leaving 13 bases between them. Germline loops: CDR1 SGHRS, CDR2 YFSETQ. Written as DNA, the CDR3 is TGCGCCAGCAGCTTGGCCGCAGATCTTCGCTCCTACGAGCAGTACTTC. Protein product: CASSLAADLRSYEQYF.

The CDR3 region is CASRLVAQPQHF. The CDR3 DNA is TGTGCCAGCAGATTGGTAGCTCAGCCCCAGCATTTT. This sequence joins TRBV28 and TRBJ1-5; D gene uncertain. Trimming took 6 bases from V and 6 from J, leaving 9 bases between them. CDR3 size: 12 residues. Germline V lookup: CDR1 MDHEN, CDR2 SYDVKM.

The rearrangement links TRBV30 to TRBJ2-3; D is possibly TRBD1 (5 bases). The CDR3 contains 14 residues. V was clipped by 1 base and J by 3 bases, with 11 bases between them. Germline lookup yields CDR1 GTSNPN and CDR2 SVGIG (reference sequence). As DNA, the CDR3 is TGTGCCTGGAGTGAGTCAGGGATGACAGATACGCAGTATTTT. It yields the protein CAWSESGMTDTQYF.

This chain links TRBV6-1 with TRBJ2-7; TRBD1 agrees at 7 bases. The V gene end was trimmed by 6 bases and the J gene end by 1 base; junction bases not matched to a gene: 9. The germline CDR1 and CDR2 sequences are MNHNS and SASEGT. This CDR3 comprises 15 residues. Here the CDR3 DNA reads TGTGCCAGCAGGCCAGCCAGGGACAGTTCCTACGAGCAGTACTTC. Translating gives CASRPARDSSYEQYF.

Comment on this clone: The junction and the germline gene differ at one end; a read error may be behind it. The chain uses TRBV7-9 and TRBJ1-4; 7 positions agree with TRBD1. CDR1 and CDR2 from the germline V gene are SEHNR and FQNEAQ (reference sequence). The CDR3 loop spans 14 amino acids. CDR3 in amino acids: CSSSQGTDNEKLFF. The CDR3 DNA sequence: TGTTCCAGCAGCCAGGGGACAGATAATGAAAAACTGTTTTTT.

Remarks on this clone: The same CDR3 also results from other DNA sequences found in this sample. The chain carries TRBV9 and TRBJ2-2; D is perhaps TRBD2 (6 bases). Trimming left V 0 bases short and J 3 bases short, with 9 bases between. Germline CDR1 SGDLS, CDR2 YYNGEE. The CDR3 loop spans 15 amino acids. The CDR3 coding sequence is TGTGCCAGCAGCGTAGGTTCGGGAGACACCGGGGAGCTGTTTTTT. Encoded protein: CASSVGSGDTGELFF.

This clone was observed a handful of times. The chain links TRBV18 to TRBJ1-3; TRBD1 might be the D (5 bases). CDR3 length: 14 amino acids. Germline V gene sequence: CDR1 KGHSH, CDR2 LQKENI. The germline V and J ends were trimmed by 8 bases and 0 bases, with 11 bases remaining between them. The CDR3: CASPGLTSGNTIYF. CDR3 nucleotide sequence: TGTGCCAGCCCAGGGCTGACCTCTGGAAACACCATATATTTT.